The entry that follows covers one TCR beta chain sequence. Its antigen remains unidentified. The source material, RNA transcripts, was used to amplify TCR beta CDR3 regions. The TCR CDR3 first-round RT-PCR relied on the HTBI primer set. Each CDR3 protein gets one entry after TCRdb re-called the multiplex PCR reads with MiXCR. The sample includes hundreds of thousands of distinct CDR3 sequences, around 24% of them seen just once. This specimen comes from a study of T cells in Graves' hyperthyroidism and ophthalmopathy. Study-wide findings and caveats: Ophthalmopathy got predicted by the model a median about 6.7 months before its onset.

J was trimmed by 8 bases and V by 9 bases; bases with no gene match: 13. The germline gives CDR1 MDHEN, CDR2 SYDVKM. This CDR3 is built from 14 residues. Subjects with ophthalmopathy showed a Clinical Activity Score no lower than 3, a NOSPECS grade no lower than 4, and a duration shorter than 3 months. Patients having uncontrolled infection, another autoimmune disease, pregnancy or lactation were not included. The sequenced sample was blood. The clonotype was recovered from a woman aged 25 to 39 with Graves' ophthalmopathy. The chain carries TRBV28 and TRBJ2-4, with TRBD2 matching over 7 bases. The CDR3 loop is CARRDVGGKHIQYF. In DNA, the CDR3 is TGTGCCAGACGGGATGTGGGGGGGAAACACATTCAGTACTTC.